This paragraph reports one T cell receptor (beta chain). The CDR3 length is 13 residues. V trimming: 7 bases; J trimming: 1 base; junction bases outside the gene matches: 4. Germline lookup yields CDR1 MNHEY and CDR2 SVGAGI. Original processing notes: By means of reference gene primer amplification, nucleated cell counts were estimated. Using immunoSEQ multiplex PCR, the repertoire was profiled, and TCRdb retains in-frame clones only, with some absent. V and J calls and clone size are those listed in that table; D and trimming were worked out from the DNA. The table lists over 45,000 clones, 89% of them singletons. These data are taken from a study of blood T cell repertoires in COVID-19. Overall study: From the United States, Italy and Spain came samples of acute and convalescent COVID-19. Sample material is recorded as cDNA or gDNA derived from T cells, B-cell-depleted T cells, or PBMCs.

The chain is built from TRBV6-5 and TRBJ2-7, with TRBD1 matching 7 bases. The clonotype was recovered from a woman of 80 years or more with acute or convalescent COVID-19. Sequenced: peripheral blood. As DNA, the CDR3 is TGTGCCAGCATCCGGGACAGATCCTACGAGCAGTACTTC. Translated: CASIRDRSYEQYF.